A single sample gave rise to the 22 T cell receptor beta chains below, sequenced in a study of neurological immune-mediated disorders. TCRdb redid the calling of the 5' RACE reads with MiXCR, one entry per CDR3 protein. The sample has tens of thousands of distinct CDR3 sequences, 3.5% to 5.5% seen once. The sequencing sample was made of PBMCs. Every receptor here comes from a man aged 25 to 45 with multiple sclerosis.

Many counts were recorded for this clonotype. The J gene is TRBJ1-1, the V gene TRBV20-1, with 7 positions matching TRBD1. Trimming at V came to 8 bases and at J to 7 bases, leaving 7 bases not matched to a gene. Germline loops: CDR1 DFQATT, CDR2 SNEGSKA (reference sequence). The CDR3 length is 11 residues. CDR3 sequence: CSPDGQVEAFF. In DNA, the CDR3 is TGCAGTCCTGATGGACAGGTTGAAGCTTTCTTT.

In this sample, this clonotype turned up many times. In DNA form, the CDR3 reads TGTGCCAGCAGTTTGGGGTCGTGGGACAGGGATTACAATGAGCAGTTCTTC. This gives the protein CASSLGSWDRDYNEQFF. The V gene is TRBV12-3 or TRBV12-4, the J gene TRBJ2-1; TRBD1 matches 9 bases. V lost 3 bases, J lost 4 bases, and 10 bases stayed unmatched. This CDR3 is built from 17 residues.

This clonotype was seen many times. This chain links TRBV29-1 with TRBJ1-1; D uncertain. The V gene's germline CDR1 is SQVTM and CDR2 ANQGSEA. The ends were cut back, 6 bases at V and 1 base at J, with 3 bases in the middle. The CDR3 contains 10 residues. CDR3 sequence (DNA): TGCAGCGTGGGGAACACTGAAGCTTTCTTT. It is translated as CSVGNTEAFF.

This clonotype was detected ten times or more. The rearrangement links TRBV11-3 to TRBJ2-2; 9 bases are a match to TRBD1. Germline CDR1 SGHNT, CDR2 YENEEA. The junction had 6 bases not matched to a gene; V was cut back by 5 bases and J by 5 bases. CDR3 length: 15 amino acids. CDR3 sequence (DNA): TGTGCCAGCAGCGAAAACAGGGGGCATACCGGGGAGCTGTTTTTT. As protein: CASSENRGHTGELFF.

This clonotype was recorded at least ten times. This sequence joins TRBV4-1 and TRBJ1-2; a weak D match, TRBD1 (5 bases). Deletions cut 3 bases from V and 6 bases from J, with 17 bases between. This CDR3 region has 15 residues. The germline V gene has CDR1 MGHRA and CDR2 YSYEKL. CDR3 amino acids: CASSHPGGARDGYTF. The CDR3 DNA reads TGCGCCAGCAGCCACCCCGGCGGGGCCCGGGATGGCTACACCTTC.

This clonotype appeared a few times. The chain couples TRBV5-4 to TRBJ1-3, with 7 bases matching TRBD1. The J segment lost 3 bases and the V segment lost 1 base, leaving 4 bases of the junction unmatched. Germline V lookup: CDR1 SGHNT, CDR2 YYREEE (reference sequence). This CDR3 is built from 15 residues. CDR3 sequence reads: CASSLKGGGGNTIYF. Written as DNA, the CDR3 is TGTGCCAGCAGCTTGAAAGGGGGCGGTGGAAACACCATATATTTT.

This clonotype occurred many times. The chain combines TRBV20-1 with TRBJ1-2, with a weak D call TRBD1 (5 bases). This CDR3 region has 14 residues. The germline gives CDR1 DFQATT, CDR2 SNEGSKA (reference sequence). V was cut by 3 bases and J by 2 bases, with 13 bases left in between. The DNA for the CDR3 is TGCAGTGCTAGCGCCAGGGAGGGGAACTATGGCTACACCTTC. Translation gives CSASAREGNYGYTF.

This clonotype was seen at least ten times. This chain connects TRBV4-2 to TRBJ1-2, with a possible D match to TRBD1 (6 bases). This CDR3 comprises 15 residues. Looked up from germline, CDR1 is LGHNA and CDR2 is YNFKEQ. V was pared by 4 bases and J by 8 bases, with 20 bases between. The DNA for the CDR3 is TGTGCCAGCAGCCCCTCCGCCGGGGGGGCGGAGGGCTACACCTTC. Translating gives CASSPSAGGAEGYTF.

This clonotype appeared many times. The chain carries TRBV27 and TRBJ1-1; D is unresolved. The V gene's germline CDR1 is MNHEY and CDR2 SMNVEV (reference sequence). This CDR3 comprises 14 residues. Trimming removed 8 bases at V and 1 base at J, with 14 bases between. CDR3 region: CASALSSENTEAFF. CDR3 in DNA: TGTGCCAGCGCCTTGTCTTCCGAGAACACTGAAGCTTTCTTT.

This clonotype was detected many times. V and J are TRBV20-1 and TRBJ1-2; the match to TRBD1 covers 9 bases. Germline assignment: CDR1 DFQATT and CDR2 SNEGSKA (reference sequence). The CDR3 totals 13 residues. J was trimmed by 3 bases and V by 1 base; bases with no gene match: 0. DNA for the CDR3: TGCAGTGCTAGAGGACAGGGGGACTATGGCTACACCTTC. Translating it yields CSARGQGDYGYTF.

This clonotype was observed many times. The chain employs TRBV28 and TRBJ2-7; 9 bases line up with TRBD1. The CDR3 has 17 amino acids. Germline V CDR1 and CDR2: MDHEN, SYDVKM. With 10 bases clipped from V and 0 bases from J, the junction kept 16 bases outside the gene matches. In nucleotides, the CDR3 is TGTGCCACCTCGGTGGGACAGGGCGCTTCGAGCTCCTACGAGCAGTACGTC. Its translation is CATSVGQGASSSYEQYV.

This clonotype was counted ten times or more. CDR3 in amino acids: CATSGGQVNYGYTF. The CDR3, as DNA: TGTGCCACCAGCGGCGGACAGGTCAACTATGGCTACACCTTC. This rearrangement joins TRBV15 to TRBJ1-2; 7 bases are shared with TRBD1. The germline V gene encodes CDR1 LNHNV and CDR2 YYDKDF (reference sequence). The CDR3 extends over 14 amino acids. V lost 5 bases, J lost 2 bases, and 5 bases stayed unmatched.

This clonotype was seen more than once but under ten times. The rearrangement links TRBV7-9 to TRBJ1-1; D gene unclear. V lost 4 bases and J 4 bases, leaving 13 bases between the germline ends. Germline loops: CDR1 SEHNR, CDR2 FQNEAQ (reference sequence). The CDR3 has 14 residues. Here the CDR3 DNA reads TGTGCCAGCAGCTCCCAGCAGTGGGGCACTGAAGCTTTCTTT. Its protein is CASSSQQWGTEAFF.

This clonotype was seen many times. The rearrangement joins TRBV4-1 to TRBJ1-1; D call uncertain. From germline, CDR1 is MGHRA and CDR2 YSYEKL. V was trimmed by 5 bases and J by 1 base, leaving 11 bases between them. This CDR3 comprises 14 residues. The CDR3 loop is CASSLKTGNTEAFF. Written as DNA, the CDR3 is TGCGCCAGCAGCTTAAAGACGGGGAACACTGAAGCTTTCTTT.

This clonotype was seen many times. The DNA is omitted, as the CDR3 cannot be located on it reliably, and the CDR3 follows TCRdb's listing. The chain couples TRBV29-1 to TRBJ1-1; TRBD1, the table's D call, was not compared with the DNA. Germline CDR1 is SQVTM and CDR2 is ANQGSEA. Ends included, the CDR3 has 8 residues. The CDR3 sequence is CSVGTGSF.

The V and J genes are TRBV5-1 and TRBJ1-2; D is uncertain. The V and J ends lost 4 bases and 6 bases respectively, with 19 bases between them. The V gene's germline CDR1 is SGHRS and CDR2 YFSETQ. CDR3 length equals 15 residues. Here the CDR3 DNA reads TGCGCCAGCAGCCCAAGACACGGATCTCGGGATGGCTACACCTTC. Protein: CASSPRHGSRDGYTF.

This clonotype was counted once. The CDR3: CASSPEITGELFF. The CDR3 region has the DNA TGTGCCAGCAGCCCGGAGATCACCGGGGAGCTGTTTTTT. The gene calls are TRBV11-2 and TRBJ2-2; D uncertain. V gave up 5 bases and J gave up 4 bases, with 8 bases separating them. CDR1 and CDR2 from the germline V gene are SGHAT and FQNNGV. The CDR3 length is 13 residues.

Many counts were recorded for this clonotype. The rearrangement links TRBV5-1 to TRBJ1-3, with D tentatively TRBD1 (5 bases). Germline V lookup: CDR1 SGHRS, CDR2 YFSETQ. V lost 4 bases and J 0 bases, leaving 11 bases between the germline ends. The CDR3 contains 15 residues. The CDR3: CASSPGTASGNTIYF. The CDR3 DNA sequence: TGCGCCAGCAGCCCCGGGACCGCCTCTGGAAACACCATATATTTT.

This clonotype was seen many times. The chain links TRBV2 to TRBJ2-5; D is perhaps TRBD1 (5 bases). The CDR3 consists of 13 residues. V gave up 3 bases and J gave up 5 bases, with 10 bases separating them. From germline, CDR1 is SNHLY and CDR2 FYNNEI. The CDR3 sequence is CASSDGRAETQYF. The CDR3 DNA sequence: TGTGCCAGCAGTGATGGCAGGGCCGAGACCCAGTACTTC.

This clonotype was seen ten or more times. The gene calls are TRBV7-6 and TRBJ1-4; 7 bases fit TRBD1. The CDR3 contains 13 residues. J gave up 11 bases and V 5 bases, and 8 bases lay outside the gene matches. Germline V CDR1 and CDR2: SGHVS, FNYEAQ. CDR3 coding DNA: TGTGCCAGCAGCCGACAGGGAAGGAGTAAACTGTTTTTT. It encodes CASSRQGRSKLFF.

This clonotype was counted at least ten times. The chain is built from TRBV9 and TRBJ2-5; 15 bases map to TRBD2. The V gene's germline CDR1 is SGDLS and CDR2 YYNGEE. CDR3 length equals 16 residues. With 0 bases clipped from V and 4 bases from J, the junction kept 1 base outside the gene matches. DNA of the CDR3: TGTGCCAGCAGCGTAGGGACTAGCGGGGGGGCAGAGACCCAGTACTTC. It is translated as CASSVGTSGGAETQYF.

This sequence joins TRBV6-2 or TRBV6-3 and TRBJ2-7; D call uncertain. V was cut by 2 bases and J by 3 bases, with 5 bases left in between. The length of the CDR3 is 12 residues. The germline V gene has CDR1 MNHEY and CDR2 SVGEGT. The CDR3 loop reads CASSYDIYEQYV. The CDR3 DNA sequence: TGTGCCAGCAGTTACGATATCTACGAGCAGTACGTC.